Below are 23 T cell receptor beta chains sequenced from a single sample in a study of T cells in localized non-small cell lung cancer. TCRdb's copy holds only in-frame clones and misses some; the assay was immunoSEQ multiplex PCR. Of over 35,000 clones in the sample, around 81% were seen once. The sequences come from peripheral blood mononuclear cells, collected before any cancer treatment. The receptors stem from a male donor at least 60 years old with stage II lung adenocarcinoma.

The gene calls are TRBV19 and TRBJ2-1; a possible D gene is TRBD2 (5 bases). The CDR3 runs 13 residues. The germline V gene encodes CDR1 LNHDA and CDR2 SQIVND (reference sequence). V lost 4 bases to trimming and J lost 10 bases, with 14 bases between them. The CDR3 bases are TGTGCCAGTAGTAAGTTCGAGGGCGGGGAGCAGTTCTTC. Its translation is CASSKFEGGEQFF. The entire variable domain, with the rest obtained from reference TRBV19 and TRBJ2-1, is as follows: DGGITQSPKYLFRKEGQNVTLSCEQNLNHDAMYWYRQDPGQGLRLIYYSQIVNDFQKGDIAEGYSVSREKKESFPLTVTSAQKNPTAFYLCASSKFEGGEQFFGPGTRLTVL.

The gene calls are TRBV30 and TRBJ1-4; D gene unclear. The V and J ends lost 4 bases and 6 bases respectively, with 6 bases between them. The CDR3 extends over 11 amino acids. Germline V CDR1 and CDR2: GTSNPN, SVGIG (reference sequence). The CDR3 coding sequence is TGTGCCTGGAATTCGGATGAAAAACTGTTTTTT. This encodes CAWNSDEKLFF.

The J gene is TRBJ1-1, the V gene TRBV7-2; 8 bases fit TRBD1. The CDR3 extends over 15 amino acids. After removal of 5 bases from V and 2 bases from J, the junction contained 7 bases not matched to a gene. The germline V gene encodes CDR1 SGHTA and CDR2 FQGNSA. CDR3 sequence reads: CASSIQGAFNTEAFF. Here the CDR3 DNA reads TGTGCCAGCAGCATCCAGGGGGCGTTCAACACTGAAGCTTTCTTT.

This chain joins TRBV7-2 and TRBJ1-1; D perhaps matches TRBD1 (5 bases). The CDR3 has 14 residues. V lost 3 bases to trimming and J lost 1 base, with 9 bases between them. Germline V gives CDR1 SGHTA, CDR2 FQGNSA. CDR3 protein: CASSFGGTNTEAFF. CDR3 DNA sequence: TGTGCCAGCAGCTTCGGGGGAACGAACACTGAAGCTTTCTTT.

The chain carries TRBV18 and TRBJ2-7; D possibly uses TRBD1 or TRBD2 (5 bases each). Deletions cut 1 base from V and 7 bases from J, with 14 bases between. CDR1 is KGHSH and CDR2 is LQKENI in the germline V gene. The CDR3 is 14 amino acids. CDR3 sequence reads: CASSPQGAWGEQYF. The CDR3 region has the DNA TGTGCCAGCTCACCACAAGGGGCCTGGGGGGAGCAGTACTTC.

This rearrangement joins TRBV6-4 to TRBJ1-2; D is ambiguous. Germline V gene lookup returns CDR1 MRHNA and CDR2 SNTAGT. V shed 2 bases and J shed 8 bases, with 12 bases lying between them. The CDR3 is 13 amino acids. DNA of the CDR3: TGTGCCAGCAGTGACCCGTGGGCAGGAGGCTACACCTTC. Protein sequence: CASSDPWAGGYTF.

The chain joins TRBV18 to TRBJ1-4; a possible D gene is TRBD1 (6 bases). V lost 3 bases, J lost 8 bases, and 13 bases lay in between. This CDR3 has 14 residues. Germline V gives CDR1 KGHSH, CDR2 LQKENI. CDR3 in amino acids: CASSPDSIGEKLFF. Here the CDR3 DNA reads TGTGCCAGCTCACCGGACAGCATTGGGGAAAAACTGTTTTTT.

This clone was seen a single time. The rearrangement links TRBV5-1 to TRBJ2-3; the D gene is possibly TRBD2 (6 bases). Trimming stripped 0 bases from V and 4 bases from J, with 12 bases between. CDR1 is SGHRS and CDR2 is YFSETQ in the germline V gene. This CDR3 comprises 15 residues. For the CDR3, the DNA is TGCGCCAGCAGCTTGGTTGGGCGGGAATCAGATACGCAGTATTTT. Its protein is CASSLVGRESDTQYF.

The chain recombines TRBV7-6 with TRBJ2-3; 8 bases agree with TRBD2. The CDR3 covers 16 residues. Trimming removed 1 base from V and 1 base from J; junction bases left unmatched: 4. Germline V gene lookup returns CDR1 SGHVS and CDR2 FNYEAQ. The CDR3 loop reads CASSLGAGVGTDTQYF. CDR3 DNA: TGTGCCAGCAGCTTAGGAGCGGGAGTTGGCACAGATACGCAGTATTTT.

This sequence joins TRBV20-1 and TRBJ2-1; D ambiguous. V was clipped by 0 bases and J by 10 bases, with 7 bases between them. The CDR3 covers 11 residues. Per germline, CDR1 DFQATT and CDR2 SNEGSKA (reference sequence). The CDR3 coding sequence is TGCAGTGCTAGAGACTACGGCGAGCAGTTCTTC. Its translation: CSARDYGEQFF.

The CDR3 region is CAWSVQGPQPQHF. The CDR3 DNA sequence: TGTGCCTGGAGTGTACAGGGGCCCCAGCCCCAGCATTTT. This chain uses TRBV30 with TRBJ1-5; the match to TRBD1 covers 7 bases. J lost 7 bases, V lost 0 bases, and 3 bases had no gene match. CDR1 is GTSNPN, CDR2 SVGIG, per germline (reference sequence). This CDR3 is 13 amino acids long.

The gene calls are TRBV28 and TRBJ1-1; D is undetermined. The CDR3 sequence is 14 residues long. V lost 6 bases and J lost 1, with 12 bases in between. CDR1 is MDHEN and CDR2 is SYDVKM in the germline V gene. The CDR3 loop is CASSVRGENTEAFF. CDR3 bases: TGTGCCAGCAGCGTAAGAGGCGAGAACACTGAAGCTTTCTTT.

The CDR3 is CASSPLGAYEQYF. CDR3 in DNA: TGTGCCAGCAGCCCATTAGGGGCCTACGAGCAGTACTTC. J is TRBJ2-7 and V is TRBV9; TRBD1 is a possible D gene (5 bases). There are 13 residues in the CDR3. CDR1 and CDR2 (germline): SGDLS, YYNGEE. Trimming stripped 4 bases from V and 2 bases from J, with 10 bases between.

The V and J genes are TRBV7-2 and TRBJ1-2; 9 nucleotides agree with TRBD1. Germline CDR1 reads SGHTA; CDR2 reads FQGNSA. Trimming took 3 bases from V and 7 from J; bases not matched to a gene: 6. CDR3 length: 14 amino acids. CDR3 DNA sequence: TGTGCCAGCAGCTTTACAGGGGGACAGGGTGGCTACACCTTC. Its protein product is CASSFTGGQGGYTF.

This chain uses TRBV5-4 with TRBJ1-1; TRBD1 is a possible D gene (6 bases). V was trimmed by 3 bases and J by 0 bases, leaving 12 bases between them. This CDR3 comprises 15 residues. Per the germline V gene, CDR1 is SGHNT and CDR2 is YYREEE (reference sequence). The DNA of the CDR3 is TGTGCCAGCAGCTCACGACAGGCTATGAACACTGAAGCTTTCTTT. Amino acid sequence: CASSSRQAMNTEAFF.

The chain carries TRBV19 and TRBJ2-7, with D possibly TRBD2 on 6 matching bases. V was shortened by 4 bases and J by 2 bases, with 15 bases between the two germline ends. The germline V gene has CDR1 LNHDA and CDR2 SQIVND (reference sequence). CDR3 length: 15 amino acids. CDR3 amino acids: CASSTSGTETYEQYF. The CDR3 DNA reads TGTGCCAGTAGTACCTCCGGGACTGAGACCTACGAGCAGTACTTC. Together with reference TRBV19 and TRBJ2-7, the CDR3 gives the full variable domain: DGGITQSPKYLFRKEGQNVTLSCEQNLNHDAMYWYRQDPGQGLRLIYYSQIVNDFQKGDIAEGYSVSREKKESFPLTVTSAQKNPTAFYLCASSTSGTETYEQYFGPGTRLTVT.

J is TRBJ2-1 and V is TRBV6-5; 14 bases are a match to TRBD2. The germline gives CDR1 MNHEY, CDR2 SVGAGI. The ends lost 8 bases at V and 7 bases at J; junction bases unmatched: 4. The CDR3 is 14 amino acids. The CDR3 DNA reads as TGTGCCAGCGACCGACTAGCGGGAGGGAATGAGCAGTTCTTC. Protein sequence: CASDRLAGGNEQFF.

The chain carries TRBV7-2 and TRBJ2-5, with D possibly matching TRBD2 (6 bases). With 0 bases removed from V and 5 bases from J, the gap between germline ends came to 16 bases. The CDR3 loop spans 16 amino acids. Germline V CDR1 and CDR2: SGHTA, FQGNSA. This CDR3 is CASSLARGLSGETQYF. The CDR3 DNA is TGTGCCAGCAGCTTAGCGAGGGGACTTTCTGGGGAGACCCAGTACTTC.

V is TRBV19 and J is TRBJ2-5; D possibly matches TRBD1 or TRBD2 (5 bases each). There are 15 residues in the CDR3. Trimming took 3 bases from V and 4 from J, leaving 15 bases between them. The germline V gene encodes CDR1 LNHDA and CDR2 SQIVND (reference sequence). The CDR3 reads CASSILGVVTETQYF. CDR3 nucleotide sequence: TGTGCCAGTAGTATTTTGGGGGTTGTTACAGAGACCCAGTACTTC.

This chain links TRBV30 with TRBJ1-2, with D hard to call. The length of the CDR3 is 13 residues. Germline CDR1 GTSNPN, CDR2 SVGIG (reference sequence). The V and J ends lost 0 bases and 0 bases respectively, with 5 bases between them. CDR3 sequence: CAWSVEANYGYTF. DNA of the CDR3: TGTGCCTGGAGTGTAGAGGCTAACTATGGCTACACCTTC.

The chain employs TRBV9 and TRBJ1-4; D is unresolved. V was cut by 3 bases and J by 0 bases, with 9 bases left in between. The CDR3 runs 15 residues. From germline, CDR1 is SGDLS and CDR2 YYNGEE. CDR3 sequence: CASSASLATNEKLFF. In DNA form, the CDR3 reads TGTGCCAGCAGCGCCTCCCTAGCAACTAATGAAAAACTGTTTTTT.

This chain connects TRBV19 to TRBJ1-5; D remains unclear. Trimming left V 2 bases short and J 3 bases short, with 14 bases between. CDR1 is LNHDA, CDR2 SQIVND, per germline (reference sequence). The CDR3 has 16 residues. The CDR3 DNA sequence: TGTGCCAGTAGTATAAGTTTCTCGTCCTACAATCAGCCCCAGCATTTT. It is translated as CASSISFSSYNQPQHF.

The rearrangement joins TRBV30 to TRBJ2-2, with a tentative D call TRBD2 (5 bases). The germline V gene encodes CDR1 GTSNPN and CDR2 SVGIG (reference sequence). The CDR3 has 12 residues. Trimming took off 3 bases at V and 8 bases at J, with 10 bases between the two ends. The CDR3 DNA follows: TGTGCCTGGAGAAGCGGTCTTGGGGAGCTGTTTTTT. Translation: CAWRSGLGELFF.